Each of the 24 T cell receptor beta chains below was sequenced from the same sample in a study of blood T cell repertoires in COVID-19. Libraries were prepared by immunoSEQ multiplex PCR; TCRdb keeps only in-frame clonotypes and omits some of them. The profile shows some 190,000 clones, approximately 85% of them singletons. The specimen was peripheral blood. The receptor set was obtained from a human donor with active or convalescent COVID-19. The donor label of this sample is uncertain.

The J gene is TRBJ1-5, the V gene TRBV3-1 (or the pseudogene TRBV3-2), with D unresolved. The CDR3 has 17 amino acids. Trimming left V 3 bases short and J 4 bases short, with 19 bases between. CDR1 LGHDT and CDR2 YNNKEL come from the germline V gene (reference sequence). The CDR3 sequence is CASSHSSGSGGNQPQHF. CDR3 DNA: TGTGCCAGCAGCCACTCGTCTGGGTCAGGAGGGAATCAGCCCCAGCATTTT.

Details on this clone: One end of the junction is discordant with germline, which a read error may explain. The chain combines TRBV7-2 with TRBJ1-4; D gene unclear. The CDR3 has 14 amino acids. Germline lookup yields CDR1 SGHTA and CDR2 FQGNSA. In DNA form, the CDR3 reads TGTGCCAGCAGTTTAGGACGGGAAAATGGAAAACTGTTTTTT. It is translated as CASSLGRENGKLFF.

This chain connects TRBV5-1 to TRBJ2-1; 7 bases line up with TRBD2. The trim removed 1 base at V and 0 bases at J, leaving 1 base unmatched. Germline V gene lookup returns CDR1 SGHRS and CDR2 YFSETQ. The CDR3 has 15 amino acids. The DNA of the CDR3 is TGCGCCAGCAGCTTGTCGGGGGGCTCCTACAATGAGCAGTTCTTC. This codes for CASSLSGGSYNEQFF.

The chain couples TRBV6-2 or TRBV6-3 to TRBJ2-3; TRBD2 aligns across 10 bases. This CDR3 has 17 residues. CDR1 MNHEY and CDR2 SVGEGT come from the germline V gene. V shed 0 bases and J 3 bases; nucleotides not matched to a gene: 6. The CDR3 spells CASSYSFKRGGTDTQYF. The CDR3 DNA reads TGTGCCAGCAGTTACTCGTTCAAGCGGGGGGGTACAGATACGCAGTATTTT.

This chain joins TRBV27 and TRBJ1-1; 7 bases line up with TRBD1. Germline CDR1 MNHEY, CDR2 SMNVEV (reference sequence). The CDR3 extends over 14 amino acids. The J segment lost 4 bases and the V segment lost 10 bases, leaving 12 bases of the junction unmatched. CDR3 loop: CATYHRGRGTEAFF. CDR3 in DNA: TGTGCCACATACCACAGGGGACGGGGCACTGAAGCTTTCTTT.

V gene TRBV5-4 combines with J gene TRBJ2-2, with 7 bases fitting TRBD2. This CDR3 region has 15 residues. The germline gives CDR1 SGHNT, CDR2 YYREEE (reference sequence). V gave up 4 bases and J gave up 3 bases; unmatched junction bases: 6. The CDR3: CASSQTLADTGELFF. CDR3 in DNA: TGTGCCAGCAGCCAAACTCTAGCGGACACCGGGGAGCTGTTTTTT. The full variable domain, with the rest looked up from reference TRBV5-4 and TRBJ2-2, is ETGVTQSPTHLIKTRGQQVTLRCSSQSGHNTVSWYQQALGQGPQFIFQYYREEENGRGNFPPRFSGLQFPNYSSELNVNALELDDSALYLCASSQTLADTGELFFGEGSRLTVL.

This clone appeared a few times. The genes are TRBV5-1 and TRBJ2-1, with TRBD1 as a possible D gene (5 bases). The V end lost 3 bases, the J end lost 8 bases, and 9 bases lay between the germline ends. Germline-derived CDR1 and CDR2 are SGHRS and YFSETQ. The CDR3 totals 12 residues. CDR3 amino acids: CASSSIGDEQFF. CDR3 coding DNA: TGCGCCAGCAGCTCCATAGGGGATGAGCAGTTCTTC.

The rearrangement links TRBV19 to TRBJ2-7; 7 positions match TRBD2. V shed 10 bases, J shed 5 bases, and the junction held 29 bases outside the gene matches. Germline V gives CDR1 LNHDA, CDR2 SQIVND (reference sequence). This CDR3 is 19 amino acids long. In nucleotides, the CDR3 is TGTGCCACCGCGGAAAGCCCTCGGTTCGGCGGGAGATATAAGCACGAGCAGTACTTC. It encodes CATAESPRFGGRYKHEQYF. Supplemented by reference TRBV19 and TRBJ2-7, the full variable domain reads DGGITQSPKYLFRKEGQNVTLSCEQNLNHDAMYWYRQDPGQGLRLIYYSQIVNDFQKGDIAEGYSVSREKKESFPLTVTSAQKNPTAFYLCATAESPRFGGRYKHEQYFGPGTRLTVT.

J is TRBJ2-1 and V is TRBV25-1, with a weak D call TRBD1 (5 bases). Trimming pared 3 bases from V and 0 bases from J, leaving 12 bases between. CDR1 is MGHDK, CDR2 SYGVNS, per germline. The CDR3 is 16 amino acids. This chain's CDR3 is CASSDQRGSSYNEQFF. The CDR3 DNA is TGTGCCAGCAGTGATCAAAGGGGAAGCTCCTACAATGAGCAGTTCTTC.

This clone was seen only once. The chain employs TRBV2 and TRBJ1-6; D may be TRBD1 (5 bases). The germline V and J ends were trimmed by 10 bases and 5 bases, with 12 bases remaining between them. Germline V CDR1 and CDR2: SNHLY, FYNNEI. This CDR3 contains 13 residues. CDR3 in DNA: TGTGCCACCAAGACAGTGAATAATTCACCCCTCCACTTT. Encoded protein: CATKTVNNSPLHF.

V is TRBV5-4 and J is TRBJ2-7, with 8 bases that match TRBD2. Germline loops: CDR1 SGHNT, CDR2 YYREEE (reference sequence). The CDR3 covers 16 residues. The V segment lost 4 bases and the J segment 2 bases; nucleotides outside the gene matches: 11. Written as DNA, the CDR3 is TGTGCCAGCAGCCCCGGGGGGGGGAGTCCCCCCTACGAGCAGTACTTC. It specifies CASSPGGGSPPYEQYF.

This clone has ten or more counts. This sequence joins TRBV19 and TRBJ1-5, with D uncertain. CDR3 length: 16 residues. Germline CDR1 reads LNHDA; CDR2 reads SQIVND (reference sequence). The V gene lost 4 bases and the J gene lost 5 bases, with 18 bases spanning the gap. CDR3 sequence reads: CASSNARAGLDQPQHF. As DNA, the CDR3 is TGTGCCAGTAGTAACGCTCGAGCAGGCTTGGATCAGCCCCAGCATTTT.

This clone was counted between two and nine times. This chain connects TRBV7-7 to TRBJ2-1, with D tentatively TRBD2 (5 bases). V was clipped by 5 bases and J by 10 bases, with 18 bases between them. Germline assignment: CDR1 SSHAT and CDR2 FNYEAQ (reference sequence). This CDR3 has 14 residues. CDR3 sequence reads: CASSAVPGVGEQFF. The CDR3 DNA reads as TGTGCCAGCAGCGCAGTCCCCGGGGTGGGGGAGCAGTTCTTC. Combining the CDR3 with reference TRBV7-7 and TRBJ2-1 gives the whole variable domain GAGVSQSPRYKVTKRGQDVTLRCDPISSHATLYWYQQALGQGPEFLTYFNYEAQPDKSGLPSDRFSAERPEGSISTLTIQRTEQRDSAMYRCASSAVPGVGEQFFGPGTRLTVL.

The chain couples TRBV6-5 to TRBJ2-7, with 8 positions matching TRBD1. V dropped 6 bases and J dropped 11; count of bases not matched to a gene: 9. Germline CDR1 and CDR2: MNHEY and SVGAGI. This CDR3 spans 12 amino acids. Here the CDR3 reads CASRGDRGVEYF. The CDR3 DNA reads TGTGCCAGCAGGGGCGACAGGGGTGTCGAGTACTTC.

This sequence joins TRBV9 and TRBJ2-1; 10 bases agree with TRBD1. The CDR3 has 16 residues. V was pared by 0 bases and J by 8 bases, with 8 bases of the junction left unmatched. Germline CDR1 reads SGDLS; CDR2 reads YYNGEE. CDR3 residues: CASSVVPGQGFDEQFF. CDR3 nucleotide sequence: TGTGCCAGCAGCGTAGTTCCGGGACAGGGGTTCGATGAGCAGTTCTTC.

The rearrangement links TRBV27 to TRBJ2-3; D possibly corresponds to TRBD1 (6 bases). The CDR3 contains 14 residues. CDR1 MNHEY and CDR2 SMNVEV come from the germline V gene (reference sequence). V was trimmed by 3 bases and J by 5 bases, leaving 12 bases between them. CDR3 loop: CASSFSGGGDTQYF. The DNA of the CDR3 is TGTGCCAGCAGTTTCAGTGGGGGCGGAGATACGCAGTATTTT.

The chain couples TRBV7-8 to TRBJ1-1; D remains ambiguous. The V end was cut by 3 bases, the J end by 1 base, with 6 bases between. CDR3 length: 13 residues. Germline-derived CDR1 and CDR2 are SGHVS and FQNEAQ. The CDR3 nucleotides are TGTGCCAGCAGCTTTTTAGCGAACACTGAAGCTTTCTTT. It translates to CASSFLANTEAFF.

This clone was counted once. The chain joins TRBV9 to TRBJ2-2, with 12 positions matching TRBD1. CDR3 length equals 17 residues. Germline V gives CDR1 SGDLS, CDR2 YYNGEE. V lost 4 bases to trimming and J lost 6 bases; unmatched junction nucleotides: 10. The CDR3 loop reads CASSRGWGQGAAGELFF. The DNA of the CDR3 is TGTGCCAGCAGCAGAGGGTGGGGACAGGGGGCGGCCGGGGAGCTGTTTTTT. The full variable domain, rest sourced from reference TRBV9 and TRBJ2-2, is DSGVTQTPKHLITATGQRVTLRCSPRSGDLSVYWYQQSLDQGLQFLIQYYNGEERAKGNILERFSAQQFPDLHSELNLSSLELGDSALYFCASSRGWGQGAAGELFFGEGSRLTVL.

The J gene is TRBJ1-1, the V gene TRBV6-2 or TRBV6-3; TRBD1 matches at 9 bases. The germline V gene encodes CDR1 MNHEY and CDR2 SVGEGT. This CDR3 comprises 17 residues. Trimming at V came to 4 bases and at J to 1 base, leaving 10 bases not matched to a gene. The CDR3, as DNA: TGTGCCAGCAGTTTCGCAGGACAGGGGTTATGGAACACTGAAGCTTTCTTT. This encodes CASSFAGQGLWNTEAFF.

This clone was picked up a small number of times. The rearrangement joins TRBV10-3 to TRBJ2-5, with 7 bases that match TRBD2. Germline values: CDR1 ENHRY, CDR2 SYGVKD. This CDR3 has 17 residues. Trimming removed 4 bases from V and 5 bases from J; junction bases left unmatched: 16. The CDR3 protein is CAISGGLGREVEETQYF. The CDR3 nucleotides are TGTGCCATCAGTGGAGGACTAGGACGGGAGGTCGAGGAGACCCAGTACTTC.

The rearrangement links TRBV5-1 to TRBJ2-2; D may be TRBD2 (5 bases). This CDR3 comprises 16 residues. Between the trimmed V and J ends, which lost 0 bases and 3 bases, there was a span of 12 bases. Per the germline V gene, CDR1 is SGHRS and CDR2 is YFSETQ. The CDR3 coding sequence is TGCGCCAGCAGCTTGGCCTCGGGGAGCTACACCGGGGAGCTGTTTTTT. Its translation: CASSLASGSYTGELFF. Based on the CDR3 plus reference TRBV5-1 and TRBJ2-2, the full variable domain is KAGVTQTPRYLIKTRGQQVTLSCSPISGHRSVSWYQQTPGQGLQFLFEYFSETQRNKGNFPGRFSGRQFSNSRSEMNVSTLELGDSALYLCASSLASGSYTGELFFGEGSRLTVL.

The J gene is TRBJ2-1, the V gene TRBV9, with D tentatively TRBD2 (7 bases). This CDR3 spans 16 amino acids. Trimming pared 3 bases from V and 5 bases from J, leaving 18 bases between. Per germline, CDR1 SGDLS and CDR2 YYNGEE. CDR3 DNA sequence: TGTGCCAGCAGCGAAAGTGGGGGGGCGCTAGACAATGAGCAGTTCTTC. Its protein product is CASSESGGALDNEQFF.

This chain connects TRBV7-9 to TRBJ2-5; TRBD2 matches at 7 bases. CDR3 length equals 16 residues. V was clipped by 5 bases and J by 4 bases; unmatched bases: 13. Germline assignment: CDR1 SEHNR and CDR2 FQNEAQ (reference sequence). The CDR3 here is CASSPAPGGIGETQYF. The DNA of the CDR3 is TGTGCCAGCAGCCCCGCCCCCGGGGGGATTGGAGAGACCCAGTACTTC.

The chain joins TRBV2 to TRBJ2-3; TRBD2 agrees at 7 bases. The CDR3 covers 13 residues. J lost 5 bases, V lost 7 bases, and 6 bases had no gene match. CDR1 is SNHLY, CDR2 FYNNEI, per germline. CDR3 nucleotide sequence: TGTGCCAGCATCAGCGGGGATGGAGATACGCAGTATTTT. The encoded protein is CASISGDGDTQYF.